Presented here are 30 T cell receptor beta chains from one specimen sequenced in a study of cytomegalovirus exposure and HLA in healthy donors. PCR amplification relied on 60 Vbeta primers (plus 13 Jbeta primers). Generated by immunoSEQ multiplex PCR, the TCRdb table keeps only in-frame clones and is missing some. This sample carries approximately 96,000 clones, with 5% to 6.5% going to the ten biggest clones. Sequenced input: PBMCs. The receptors derive from a girl aged 10 to 17 in good health and CMV-seropositive.

This rearrangement joins TRBV5-1 to TRBJ2-5, with a tentative D call TRBD2 (5 bases). Looked up from germline, CDR1 is SGHRS and CDR2 is YFSETQ. The CDR3 sequence is 14 residues long. V lost 5 bases to trimming and J lost 1 base, with 12 bases between them. The CDR3 is CASRPTGLQETQYF. CDR3 nucleotide sequence: TGCGCCAGCAGACCGACCGGACTCCAAGAGACCCAGTACTTC.

The chain is built from TRBV19 and TRBJ1-2; TRBD1 matches at 7 bases. With V trimmed by 7 bases and J by 6 bases, 5 bases remained unmatched. This CDR3 has 12 residues. CDR1 LNHDA and CDR2 SQIVND come from the germline V gene (reference sequence). CDR3 protein: CASNDREDGYTF. For the CDR3, the DNA is TGTGCCAGTAACGACAGGGAGGATGGCTACACCTTC. The full variable domain, completed using reference TRBV19 and TRBJ1-2, is DGGITQSPKYLFRKEGQNVTLSCEQNLNHDAMYWYRQDPGQGLRLIYYSQIVNDFQKGDIAEGYSVSREKKESFPLTVTSAQKNPTAFYLCASNDREDGYTFGSGTRLTVV.

In terms of frequency, this clone is medium-sized. The V and J genes are TRBV7-9 and TRBJ2-7, with 7 bases that match TRBD1. The J segment lost 7 bases and the V segment lost 4 bases, leaving 16 bases of the junction unmatched. The germline V gene has CDR1 SEHNR and CDR2 FQNEAQ (reference sequence). This CDR3 has 16 residues. The CDR3 reads CASSSQRQGRAWEQYF. The CDR3 coding sequence is TGTGCCAGCAGCTCTCAGAGACAGGGCAGGGCGTGGGAGCAGTACTTC. The entire variable domain, with the rest obtained from reference TRBV7-9 and TRBJ2-7, is as follows: DTGVSQNPRHKITKRGQNVTFRCDPISEHNRLYWYRQTLGQGPEFLTYFQNEAQLEKSRLLSDRFSAERPKGSFSTLEIQRTEQGDSAMYLCASSSQRQGRAWEQYFGPGTRLTVT.

J is TRBJ1-2 and V is TRBV7-6; 7 bases line up with TRBD1. The V gene end was trimmed by 5 bases and the J gene end by 4 bases; junction bases not matched to a gene: 4. Germline assignment: CDR1 SGHVS and CDR2 FNYEAQ. The CDR3 length is 13 residues. The CDR3 spells CASSGRDSYGYTF. In DNA form, the CDR3 reads TGTGCCAGCAGCGGACGGGACAGCTATGGCTACACCTTC.

This chain uses TRBV6-1 with TRBJ2-7; no reliable D call. Trimming stripped 2 bases from V and 5 bases from J, with 16 bases between. This CDR3 is built from 15 residues. CDR1 is MNHNS and CDR2 is SASEGT in the germline V gene. The CDR3 coding sequence is TGTGCCAGCAGTGAACATAGTGGGCCCGGCAACGAGCAGTACTTC. Encoded protein: CASSEHSGPGNEQYF.

The gene calls are TRBV7-3 and TRBJ2-2; no clear D gene. CDR1 is SGHTA, CDR2 FQGTGA, per germline. The V gene lost 2 bases and the J gene lost 0 bases, with 4 bases spanning the gap. The CDR3 is 14 amino acids. The CDR3 nucleotides read TGTGCCAGCAGCTTAGCGGCGAACACCGGGGAGCTGTTTTTT. Translating gives CASSLAANTGELFF.

V is TRBV5-1 and J is TRBJ1-1, with unresolved D. Trimming stripped 0 bases from V and 7 bases from J, with 10 bases between. This CDR3 comprises 13 residues. Germline CDR1 is SGHRS and CDR2 is YFSETQ. CDR3 sequence (DNA): TGCGCCAGCAGCTTGGTGGGAGGGATTGAAGCTTTCTTT. Amino acid sequence: CASSLVGGIEAFF.

The J gene is TRBJ2-2, the V gene TRBV18, with 7 positions matching TRBD1. Looked up from germline, CDR1 is KGHSH and CDR2 is LQKENI. The CDR3 is made up of 15 amino acids. Unmatched junction bases numbered 8, after V lost 3 bases and J lost 7 bases. The CDR3 spells CASSPIDRVDGELFF. DNA of the CDR3: TGTGCCAGCTCACCGATCGACAGGGTCGACGGGGAGCTGTTTTTT.

This chain uses TRBV2 with TRBJ2-5; D is uncertain. CDR1 is SNHLY, CDR2 FYNNEI, per germline. Trimming cost V 10 bases and J 5 bases, with 11 bases left between them. The CDR3 spans 11 residues. The DNA of the CDR3 is TGTGCCACCAGGCGCACGGAGACCCAGTACTTC. It yields the protein CATRRTETQYF.

Comments on this clone: Compared with germline, one end of the junction differs, possibly owing to a read error. This rearrangement joins TRBV30 to TRBJ1-2; the match to TRBD1 covers 11 bases. This CDR3 region has 15 residues. CDR1 and CDR2 (germline): GTSNPN, SVGIG (reference sequence). The CDR3: CAGSRGQGANYGYTF. CDR3 nucleotides: TGTGCCGGGAGTCGGGGACAGGGGGCTAACTATGGCTACACCTTC.

V is TRBV7-3 and J is TRBJ2-7; D may be TRBD1 (5 bases). CDR1 SGHTA and CDR2 FQGTGA come from the germline V gene. There are 13 residues in the CDR3. The V end was cut by 5 bases, the J end by 2 bases, with 10 bases between. The CDR3 sequence: CASSPDSAYEQYF. For the CDR3, the DNA is TGTGCCAGCAGCCCCGACAGCGCCTACGAGCAGTACTTC.

CDR3 coding DNA: TGCGCCAGCAGCCAAGAGTACGCGAGAGATACGCAGTATTTT. As protein: CASSQEYARDTQYF. This chain links TRBV4-3 with TRBJ2-3, with unresolved D. This CDR3 is built from 14 residues. Trimming removed 0 bases from V and 5 bases from J, with 9 bases in between. Germline V gene lookup returns CDR1 LGHNA and CDR2 YSLEER.

This chain links TRBV29-1 with TRBJ1-4, with D possibly being TRBD1 (5 bases). Per germline, CDR1 SQVTM and CDR2 ANQGSEA. This CDR3 contains 13 residues. V lost 8 bases and J lost 10, with 20 bases in between. The CDR3, as DNA: TGCAGCATTACAAGCCAAGGGGCTGGAAAACTGTTTTTT. Encoded protein: CSITSQGAGKLFF.

This chain links TRBV4-2 with TRBJ2-2, with 8 bases that match TRBD1. Germline V CDR1 and CDR2: LGHNA, YNFKEQ. V lost 10 bases, J lost 5 bases, and 9 bases stayed unmatched. The CDR3 is 14 residues long. CDR3 DNA sequence: TGTGCCACCCAGCCAGGGGGCCGGACCGGGGAGCTGTTTTTT. This sequence encodes CATQPGGRTGELFF.

The rearrangement joins TRBV5-1 to TRBJ2-6; TRBD2 is a possible D gene (5 bases). V lost 0 bases and J 2 bases, leaving 15 bases between the germline ends. Germline V lookup: CDR1 SGHRS, CDR2 YFSETQ. This CDR3 has 18 residues. Here the CDR3 DNA reads TGCGCCAGCAGCTTGGATTTCGGAGGCCTCCCTGGGGCCAACGTCCTGACTTTC. Its protein product is CASSLDFGGLPGANVLTF.

The rearrangement uses TRBV4-1 and TRBJ1-3; possibly TRBD1 for D (6 bases). The CDR3 is 15 amino acids. Germline V lookup: CDR1 MGHRA, CDR2 YSYEKL. V was cut by 0 bases and J by 7 bases, with 13 bases left in between. CDR3 nucleotides: TGCGCCAGCAGCCAAGATAGCCAGGGGCTCAACACCATATATTTT. Its translation: CASSQDSQGLNTIYF.

V gene TRBV18 combines with J gene TRBJ1-1; 8 bases are a match to TRBD1. Germline loops: CDR1 KGHSH, CDR2 LQKENI. With V trimmed by 3 bases and J by 5 bases, 5 bases remained unmatched. This CDR3 region has 14 residues. This CDR3 is CASSPGTGDTEAFF. The DNA of the CDR3 is TGTGCCAGCTCACCTGGGACAGGCGATACTGAAGCTTTCTTT. Full variable domain (remainder filled in from reference TRBV18 and TRBJ1-1): NAGVMQNPRHLVRRRGQEARLRCSPMKGHSHVYWYRQLPEEGLKFMVYLQKENIIDESGMPKERFSAEFPKEGPSILRIQQVVRGDSAAYFCASSPGTGDTEAFFGQGTRLTVV.

CDR3 sequence reads: CASSFSNEQFF. CDR3 sequence (DNA): TGCGCCAGCAGCTTTAGCAATGAGCAGTTCTTC. V gene TRBV5-1 combines with J gene TRBJ2-1; no definite D call. The CDR3 totals 11 residues. Per the germline V gene, CDR1 is SGHRS and CDR2 is YFSETQ. The germline V and J ends were trimmed by 2 bases and 6 bases, with 3 bases remaining between them.

CDR3 bases: TGTGCCAGCAGTTGGCGGGAGAGCTCTGGAAACACCATATATTTT. Translated: CASSWRESSGNTIYF. This chain links TRBV6-5 with TRBJ1-3; no reliable D call. Germline CDR1 and CDR2: MNHEY and SVGAGI. The CDR3 runs to 15 residues. Trimming took off 4 bases at V and 0 bases at J, with 10 bases between the two ends.

This chain links TRBV30 with TRBJ1-2; tentative D call: TRBD1 (6 bases). The CDR3 contains 13 residues. CDR1 is GTSNPN, CDR2 SVGIG, per germline (reference sequence). V dropped 3 bases and J dropped 5 bases, with 13 bases sitting between them. The CDR3 region is CAWSSGTLYGYTF. DNA of the CDR3: TGTGCCTGGAGCTCCGGGACATTGTATGGCTACACCTTC.

The CDR3 sequence is CATSRAGASSYNSPLHF. In DNA form, the CDR3 reads TGTGCCACCAGCAGAGCTGGGGCTAGCTCCTATAATTCACCCCTCCACTTT. The V and J genes are TRBV15 and TRBJ1-6; possibly TRBD1 for D (5 bases). The germline V gene has CDR1 LNHNV and CDR2 YYDKDF (reference sequence). V was shortened by 1 base and J by 0 bases, with 10 bases between the two germline ends. This CDR3 comprises 17 residues.

The rearrangement joins TRBV10-3 to TRBJ1-5; D is possibly TRBD1 (5 bases). V shed 6 bases and J shed 0 bases, with 12 bases lying between them. The CDR3 sequence is 15 residues long. Germline CDR1 and CDR2: ENHRY and SYGVKD. The CDR3 reads CAISPDRDSNQPQHF. CDR3 bases: TGTGCCATCAGCCCTGACAGAGATAGCAATCAGCCCCAGCATTTT.

The chain couples TRBV13 to TRBJ1-1; D is ambiguous. V shed 7 bases and J shed 1 base, with 10 bases lying between them. The CDR3 covers 13 residues. The germline gives CDR1 PRHDT, CDR2 FYEKMQ (reference sequence). CDR3 protein: CASTSLWNTEAFF. The CDR3 bases are TGTGCCAGCACCTCCCTTTGGAACACTGAAGCTTTCTTT.

The genes are TRBV25-1 and TRBJ2-6; 9 bases map to TRBD1. V lost 8 bases to trimming and J lost 4 bases; unmatched junction nucleotides: 6. Germline CDR1 MGHDK, CDR2 SYGVNS. This CDR3 has 15 amino acids. The CDR3 region is CASGTGGDGANVLTF. Written as DNA, the CDR3 is TGTGCCAGCGGTACAGGGGGCGACGGGGCCAACGTCCTGACTTTC.

The V call is TRBV7-6, the J call TRBJ2-1, with D hard to call. V lost 0 bases and J 5 bases, leaving 14 bases between the germline ends. This CDR3 contains 16 residues. CDR1 SGHVS and CDR2 FNYEAQ come from the germline V gene. CDR3 in DNA: TGTGCCAGCAGCTTAGCTGAATCGAGGCCCCACAATGAGCAGTTCTTC. Translating it yields CASSLAESRPHNEQFF.

The chain combines TRBV4-1 with TRBJ1-5, with D possibly being TRBD1 (6 bases). Trimming pared 3 bases from V and 9 bases from J, leaving 15 bases between. The CDR3 extends over 14 amino acids. From germline, CDR1 is MGHRA and CDR2 YSYEKL. CDR3 residues: CASSHEGGGWPQHF. CDR3 in DNA: TGCGCCAGCAGCCACGAGGGAGGGGGATGGCCCCAGCATTTT.

The chain carries TRBV29-1 and TRBJ2-1; D unclear. Trimming took off 4 bases at V and 0 bases at J, with 10 bases between the two ends. The length of the CDR3 is 14 residues. Germline loops: CDR1 SQVTM, CDR2 ANQGSEA. The CDR3 DNA is TGCAGCGTTGTAAGGCGGAGCTCCTACAATGAGCAGTTCTTC. This encodes CSVVRRSSYNEQFF.

The J gene is TRBJ1-1, the V gene TRBV6-6; maybe TRBD1 (5 bases). Germline V gene lookup returns CDR1 MNHNY and CDR2 SVGAGI (reference sequence). The CDR3 contains 13 residues. Trimming shortened V by 3 bases and J by 5 bases, and 10 bases separated the two germline ends. The CDR3 loop reads CASSYLGTTEAFF. The CDR3, as DNA: TGTGCCAGCAGTTATCTTGGGACTACTGAAGCTTTCTTT.

The gene calls are TRBV6-5 and TRBJ1-2; D not resolved. The CDR3 runs to 15 residues. In germline, CDR1 is MNHEY, CDR2 SVGAGI. Trimming took 0 bases from V and 4 from J, leaving 12 bases between them. The DNA of the CDR3 is TGTGCCAGCAGTTACTCCTCCGAGGCTACCTATGGCTACACCTTC. Encoded protein: CASSYSSEATYGYTF.

This sequence joins TRBV5-1 and TRBJ1-2, with 8 bases lining up with TRBD1. The length of the CDR3 is 17 residues. J gave up 5 bases and V 4 bases, and 16 bases lay outside the gene matches. Per the germline V gene, CDR1 is SGHRS and CDR2 is YFSETQ. This CDR3 reads CASSQKADRAIRYGYTF. The CDR3 DNA follows: TGCGCCAGCAGCCAAAAAGCGGACAGGGCGATAAGATATGGCTACACCTTC.